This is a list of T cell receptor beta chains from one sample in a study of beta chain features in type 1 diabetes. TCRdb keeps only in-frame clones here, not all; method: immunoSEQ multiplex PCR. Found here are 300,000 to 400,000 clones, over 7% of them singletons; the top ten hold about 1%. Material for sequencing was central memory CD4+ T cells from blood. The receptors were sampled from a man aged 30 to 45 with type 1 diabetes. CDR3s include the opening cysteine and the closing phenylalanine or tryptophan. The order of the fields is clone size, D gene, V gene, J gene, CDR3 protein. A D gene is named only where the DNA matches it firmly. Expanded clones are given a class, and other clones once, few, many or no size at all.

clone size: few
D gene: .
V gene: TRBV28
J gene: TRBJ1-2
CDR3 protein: CASSPLSGGQRGYTF

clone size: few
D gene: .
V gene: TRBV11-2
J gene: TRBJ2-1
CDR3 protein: CASSLGQQEFF

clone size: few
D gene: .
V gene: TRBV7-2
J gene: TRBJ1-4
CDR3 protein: CASRAGATNEKLFF

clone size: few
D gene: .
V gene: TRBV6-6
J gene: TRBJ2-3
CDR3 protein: CASSYFPGAPDTQYF

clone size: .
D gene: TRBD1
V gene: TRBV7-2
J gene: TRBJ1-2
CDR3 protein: CASSLGSGTVTYGYTF

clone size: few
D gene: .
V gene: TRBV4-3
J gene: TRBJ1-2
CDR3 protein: CASSPLAGGGGYTF

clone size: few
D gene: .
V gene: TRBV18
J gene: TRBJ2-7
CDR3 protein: CASSPPRGEQYF

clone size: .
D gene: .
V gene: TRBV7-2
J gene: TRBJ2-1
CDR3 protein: CASSFEGSEQFF

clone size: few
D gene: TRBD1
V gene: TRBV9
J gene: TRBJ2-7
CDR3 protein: CASSVAPDRSYEQYF

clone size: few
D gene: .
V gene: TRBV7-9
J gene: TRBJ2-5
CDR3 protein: CASSLSHRAGETQYF

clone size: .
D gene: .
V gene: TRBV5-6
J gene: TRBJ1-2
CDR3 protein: CASSFLGARNNYGYTF

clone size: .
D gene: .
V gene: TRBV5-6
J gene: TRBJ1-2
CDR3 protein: CASSLVRPSGYTF

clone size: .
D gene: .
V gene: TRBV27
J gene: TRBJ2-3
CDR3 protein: CASSPRAGAVTDTQYF

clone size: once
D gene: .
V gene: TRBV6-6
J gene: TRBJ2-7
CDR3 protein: CASSQDWNYEQYF

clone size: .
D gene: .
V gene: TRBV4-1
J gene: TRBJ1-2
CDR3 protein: CASSQDQAGAANYGYTF

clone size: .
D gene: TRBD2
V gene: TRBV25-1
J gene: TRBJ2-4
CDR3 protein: CASSGKIAGGKNIQYF

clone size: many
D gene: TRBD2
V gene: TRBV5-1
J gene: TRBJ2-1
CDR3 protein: CASSPLAGGPVDNEQFF

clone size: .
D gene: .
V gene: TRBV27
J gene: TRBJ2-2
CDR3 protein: CASRIGTSNTGELFF